This is a list of T cell receptor beta chains from one sample in a study of CD8 T cells in ankylosing spondylitis. MiXCR, run by TCRdb on the 5' RACE reads, gives a single entry per CDR3 protein. This sample has about 200,000 distinct CDR3 sequences; 7.3% occur once, and the top ten carry 12% to 15%. Material for sequencing was blood, either unsorted or a sorted T cell fraction (not recorded which). The source of these receptors is a male donor with ankylosing spondylitis. CDR3s include the opening cysteine and the closing phenylalanine or tryptophan.

v_call: TRBV6-2/TRBV6-3
j_call: TRBJ1-2
cdr3_aa: CASSFDLVNYGYTF

v_call: TRBV5-1
j_call: TRBJ2-1
cdr3_aa: CASSLRGGISYNEQFF

v_call: TRBV7-9
j_call: TRBJ2-1
cdr3_aa: CASSSPFLF

v_call: TRBV7-9
j_call: TRBJ1-2
cdr3_aa: CASSQGVSEANYGYTF

v_call: TRBV20-1
j_call: TRBJ2-7
cdr3_aa: CSALTDRITYEQYF

v_call: TRBV29-1
j_call: TRBJ2-1
cdr3_aa: CSVRSGRAGDEQFF

v_call: TRBV27
j_call: TRBJ2-1
cdr3_aa: CASSLFGSSYNEQFF

v_call: TRBV7-9
j_call: TRBJ2-7
cdr3_aa: CASRGGRFYEQYF

v_call: TRBV7-9
j_call: TRBJ2-7
cdr3_aa: CASSPGPYEQYF

v_call: TRBV14
j_call: TRBJ2-7
cdr3_aa: CASSRQGYYEQYF

v_call: TRBV7-9
j_call: TRBJ2-7
cdr3_aa: CASSSTDYEQYF

v_call: TRBV27
j_call: TRBJ2-5
cdr3_aa: CASNVPGGARGETQYF

v_call: TRBV6-6
j_call: TRBJ1-1
cdr3_aa: CASSYSTWEAFF

v_call: TRBV3-1
j_call: TRBJ2-1
cdr3_aa: CASSPSRLAGPPYNEQFF

v_call: TRBV5-6
j_call: TRBJ2-7
cdr3_aa: CASSFLRDGVGVRYF

v_call: TRBV20-1
j_call: TRBJ2-7
cdr3_aa: CSADGEHEQYF

v_call: TRBV20-1
j_call: TRBJ2-5
cdr3_aa: CSAGPGVRETQYF

v_call: TRBV4-3
j_call: TRBJ1-4
cdr3_aa: CASSQEQVPRSLNEKLFF